This TCR beta chain was sequenced during a study of identical twins. General observations from the study: Zero-insertion analyses could be partly confounded by invariant MAIT and iNKT cells. There were fewer insertions in abundant cord blood beta clonotypes, but memory repertoires showed no such pattern.

Of note for this clonotype: Its antigen remains unknown.

In TCRdb, the 5' RACE reads were re-called with MiXCR into one record per CDR3 protein. The table has roughly 540,000 distinct CDR3 sequences, around 20% seen once; the top ten hold around 0.9%. The sample was also reused in another study, on T cells expressing NK-cell markers. In that study: Sorted CD3+CD56+NKG2C+, CD3+CD56+NKG2C- and CD3+CD56-NKG2C+ T cells provided the TCR beta repertoires.

The clonotype originates from a woman in her late teens or twenties in good health. Source material: CD4+ T cells sorted from blood.

The CDR3, as DNA: TGTGCCAGCAGGCAAACAGGGGAAACTGAAGCTTTCTTT. This codes for CASRQTGETEAFF. The J gene is TRBJ1-1, the V gene TRBV5-6; 7 bases agree with TRBD1. Germline V lookup: CDR1 SGHDT, CDR2 YYEEEE. This CDR3 is 13 amino acids long. V was clipped by 5 bases and J by 5 bases; unmatched bases: 6.